Listed below are T cell receptor beta chains from one sample, sequenced in a study of blood T cells in healthy people across ages. TCRdb itself ran the 5' RACE reads through MiXCR, one entry per CDR3 protein. The sample has some 780,000 distinct CDR3 sequences; approximately 53% are singletons. The material sequenced was blood. All receptors come from a man between 35 and 55 years old in good health. The CDR3 runs from the conserved cysteine through the conserved F or W. D genes are given only for firm matches. Clone size is given for some rows only: seen once, a few or many times, or a class if the clone is expanded.

TRBV15,many,TRBJ2-2,15,.,TGTGCCACCAGCAGAGATGGGAGTAGCGCCGGGGAGCTGTTTTTT,CATSRDGSSAGELFF
TRBV5-1,once,TRBJ1-1,12,.,TGCGCCACCGCGGGGCCAAACACTGAAGCTTTCTTT,CATAGPNTEAFF
TRBV29-1,.,TRBJ2-1,14,.,TGCAGCGTAGCCCCTCAGGGGTCCTACAATGAGCAGTTCTTC,CSVAPQGSYNEQFF
TRBV4-2,once,TRBJ2-7,16,.,TGTGCCAGCAGCCAAGATAGCGACTTGAATATCTACGAGCAGTACTTC,CASSQDSDLNIYEQYF
TRBV6-1,few,TRBJ2-7,15,.,TGTGCCAGCAGTGATATAAGCGGGTTAACCTACGAGCAGTACTTC,CASSDISGLTYEQYF
TRBV12-3/TRBV12-4,few,TRBJ2-5,19,.,TGTGCCAGCAGTTTGGGGTCAAGAGGGATAGGGGTTAACCAAGAGACCCAGTACTTC,CASSLGSRGIGVNQETQYF
TRBV28,few,TRBJ2-7,13,.,TGTGCCAGCAGGCTACAGAACTCCTACGAGCAGTACTTC,CASRLQNSYEQYF
TRBV5-1,.,TRBJ2-5,14,.,TGCGCCAGCAGCTGGGTAAGGGGTCAAGAGACCCAGTACTTC,CASSWVRGQETQYF
TRBV20-1,.,TRBJ1-2,14,TRBD1,TGCAGTGCTAGAGTACGCGACAGGGTCTATGGCTACACCTTC,CSARVRDRVYGYTF
TRBV6-2/TRBV6-3,.,TRBJ2-2,14,.,TGTGCCAGCAGTTACTCTTCCCAGGTCGGGGAGCTGTTTTTT,CASSYSSQVGELFF
TRBV6-2/TRBV6-3,.,TRBJ1-2,15,.,TGTGCCAGCAGTTACGATGGGCGCGGGGTCTATGGCTACACCTTC,CASSYDGRGVYGYTF
TRBV7-9,few,TRBJ2-1,16,.,TGTGCCAGCAGCTCCCCAGCCGAGCGCTCCTACAATGAGCAGTTCTTC,CASSSPAERSYNEQFF
TRBV24-1,.,TRBJ2-6,16,TRBD1,TGTGCCACCGCTCCCCGGACAGGGGATGGGGCCAACGTCCTGACTTTC,CATAPRTGDGANVLTF
TRBV7-3,few,TRBJ2-5,15,TRBD2,TGTGCCAGCAGCCGGACTAGCGCAAACCAAGAGACCCAGTACTTC,CASSRTSANQETQYF
TRBV27,.,TRBJ2-7,15,TRBD1,TGTGCCAGCAGTCCGACAGGGGAGGCCTACAATGAGCAGTACTTC,CASSPTGEAYNEQYF
TRBV6-2/TRBV6-3,.,TRBJ2-1,14,.,TGTGCCAGCAGTTACACGGAGTCCTTCAATGAGCAGTTCTTC,CASSYTESFNEQFF
TRBV7-2,.,TRBJ2-1,16,TRBD1,TGTGCCAGCAGCTTAGCGAGGGGACAGGGGGCCGGGGAGCAGTTCTTC,CASSLARGQGAGEQFF
TRBV6-2/TRBV6-3,.,TRBJ1-5,14,.,TGTGCCAGCAGTTACAGGGAGGCGTCTCAGCCCCAGCATTTT,CASSYREASQPQHF
TRBV10-3,.,TRBJ1-4,21,.,TGTGCCATCAGTGAGTCGCGTACGAGGGCATACGTAGCCCAAACTAATGAAAAACTGTTTTTT,CAISESRTRAYVAQTNEKLFF
TRBV29-1,.,TRBJ2-7,13,.,TGCAGCGTTGTGAGGGAGGAGGTCTACGAGCAGTACTTC,CSVVREEVYEQYF
TRBV12-3/TRBV12-4,few,TRBJ2-3,15,TRBD1,TGTGCCAGCAGTTTAATCCAGACAGGGACAGATACGCAGTATTTT,CASSLIQTGTDTQYF
TRBV2,.,TRBJ2-6,15,.,TGTGCCAGCAGCGCGGGCCAGGCCGGGGCCAACGTCCTGACTTTC,CASSAGQAGANVLTF
TRBV4-3,.,TRBJ2-1,14,.,TGCGCCAGCAGCCAAGAGTTGGCACACAATGAGCAGTTCTTC,CASSQELAHNEQFF
TRBV7-9,.,TRBJ2-1,16,TRBD2,TGTGCCAGCAGCTCGGGACTAGCGGGAGATACCTACGAGCAGTTCTTC,CASSSGLAGDTYEQFF
TRBV20-1,.,TRBJ2-5,10,.,TGCAGTGCTCCGTGGGAGACCCAGTACTTC,CSAPWETQYF
TRBV7-2,.,TRBJ2-5,14,.,TGTGCCAGCAGCAAACGGGTTAGCATGGAGACCCAGTACTTC,CASSKRVSMETQYF
TRBV20-1,.,TRBJ2-7,16,TRBD2,TGCAGTGCTGCCCTAGCGGCGACGAGCTCCTACAATGAGCAGTACTTC,CSAALAATSSYNEQYF
TRBV7-8,.,TRBJ1-5,14,.,TGTGCCAGCAGCTTAGGGGGTTACAATCAGCCCCAGCATTTT,CASSLGGYNQPQHF
TRBV7-2,.,TRBJ2-1,16,TRBD2,TGTGCCAGCAGCCGGGAGGTTGCAAGTGTAGAGAATGAGCAGTTCTTC,CASSREVASVENEQFF
TRBV30,.,TRBJ2-5,12,.,TGTGCCTGGAGTGTTGTTTCGGAGACCCAGTACTTC,CAWSVVSETQYF
TRBV11-2,.,TRBJ1-2,14,.,TGTGCCAGCAGCCGGGACGGAGCTAACTATGGCTACACCTTC,CASSRDGANYGYTF
TRBV29-1,many,TRBJ2-5,15,.,TGCAGCGTTGATCAAGCCAGTTCTACCCGGGAGACCCAGTACTTC,CSVDQASSTRETQYF
TRBV20-1,few,TRBJ2-5,13,TRBD1,TGCAGTGCCGGGACAGGGGTTGGGGAGACCCAGTACTTC,CSAGTGVGETQYF
TRBV20-1,.,TRBJ2-1,15,.,TGCAGTGCGACCCCGGTAGAGCTGGACTACAATGAGCAGTTCTTC,CSATPVELDYNEQFF
TRBV15,.,TRBJ2-7,14,.,TGTGCCACCAGCAGAGATGCAGGGGCCTACGAGCAGTACTTC,CATSRDAGAYEQYF
TRBV9,.,TRBJ2-1,17,TRBD2,TGTGCCAGCAGCGACCCCCACATAGCGGGGGGGCAAGAGACCCAGTTCTTC,CASSDPHIAGGQETQFF
TRBV10-3,.,TRBJ2-7,14,.,TGTGCCATCAGGGAAGACGGGACTCCCTACGAGCAGTACTTC,CAIREDGTPYEQYF
TRBV7-2,.,TRBJ2-1,14,.,TGTGCCAGCAGTTTATCAGGGGTTGACAATGAGCAGTTCTTC,CASSLSGVDNEQFF
TRBV7-2,many,TRBJ2-7,11,.,TGTGCCAGCAGCGCGACCTACGAGCAGTACTTC,CASSATYEQYF
TRBV4-1,.,TRBJ2-7,13,TRBD2,TGCGCCAGCAGCCCGGGAGGGGTACGCGAGCAGTACTTC,CASSPGGVREQYF
TRBV6-6,many,TRBJ2-1,12,.,TGTGCCAGCAGCCTATGGGCGGAGGTCCAGTTCTTC,CASSLWAEVQFF
TRBV6-5,many,TRBJ2-7,11,.,TGTGCCAGCAGCGTCGGCTACGAGCAGTACTTC,CASSVGYEQYF
TRBV7-9,once,TRBJ2-5,16,TRBD2,TGTGCCAGCAGCCTCGGACTAGAGACCCTTCAAGAGACCCAGTACTTC,CASSLGLETLQETQYF
TRBV27,.,TRBJ2-5,15,.,TGTGCCAGCAGTTCCCAAGACAGGCACCAAGAGACCCAGTACTTC,CASSSQDRHQETQYF
TRBV7-8,once,TRBJ1-1,13,.,TGTGCCAGCAGCACCGACATTAGCACTGAAGCTTTCTTT,CASSTDISTEAFF
TRBV29-1,.,TRBJ2-5,12,.,TGCAGCAACTGGGACAAGGAAGAGACCCAGTACTTC,CSNWDKEETQYF
TRBV7-2,.,TRBJ2-7,13,TRBD2,TGTGCCAGCAGCTCCGGACTAGCGGGAGAATGGTACTTC,CASSSGLAGEWYF
TRBV5-1,.,TRBJ2-3,16,TRBD2,TGCGCCAGCAGCCTCAATCAGGGACTAGCAGCAGATACGCAGTATTTT,CASSLNQGLAADTQYF
TRBV7-3,few,TRBJ2-3,14,.,TGTGCCAGCAGTATGGATTCTAGCACAGATACGCAGTATTTT,CASSMDSSTDTQYF